These 10 T cell receptor beta chains came from one sample sequenced in a study of spatial heterogeneity in lung cancer. TCRdb reanalysed the 5' RACE reads using MiXCR and keeps one entry per CDR3 protein. The table lists around 7,800 distinct CDR3 sequences, 8.6% of them singletons. Regarding time point: sample taken at primary tumor resection. This specimen consisted of PBMCs, obtained at surgery. The receptor set was obtained from a male donor with early-stage non-small cell lung cancer.

This chain connects TRBV13 to TRBJ2-2; D unclear. CDR1 is PRHDT, CDR2 FYEKMQ, per germline (reference sequence). Between the trimmed V and J ends, which lost 5 bases and 6 bases, there was a span of 10 bases. This CDR3 spans 13 amino acids. The CDR3 here is CASSLHGAGELFF. The DNA for the CDR3 is TGTGCCAGCAGCCTACATGGGGCCGGGGAGCTGTTTTTT. The full variable domain, in which reference TRBV13 and TRBJ2-2 provide the parts outside the CDR3, is AAGVIQSPRHLIKEKRETATLKCYPIPRHDTVYWYQQGPGQDPQFLISFYEKMQSDKGSIPDRFSAQQFSDYHSELNMSSLELGDSALYFCASSLHGAGELFFGEGSRLTVL.

Ten or more counts support this clonotype. The V call is TRBV27, the J call TRBJ2-1, with no clear D. CDR3 length: 14 amino acids. Germline V lookup: CDR1 MNHEY, CDR2 SMNVEV (reference sequence). The ends were cut back, 6 bases at V and 5 bases at J, with 14 bases in the middle. CDR3 in amino acids: CASRLLGGNNEQFF. The CDR3 coding sequence is TGTGCCAGCAGGTTGTTGGGTGGGAACAATGAGCAGTTCTTC.

This clonotype was recorded at least ten times. The V and J genes are TRBV9 and TRBJ2-6; tentatively, D is TRBD1 or TRBD2 (6 bases each). Germline lookup yields CDR1 SGDLS and CDR2 YYNGEE. V lost 4 bases, J lost 3 bases, and 11 bases lay in between. The CDR3 length is 15 residues. The DNA for the CDR3 is TGTGCCAGCAGCCCCGAGGGGGGTGGGGCCAACGTCCTGACTTTC. Its protein product is CASSPEGGGANVLTF.

The CDR3, as DNA: TGTGCCAGCTCACCAATTCGACAGGGGTCAGAGACCCAGTACTTC. Protein sequence: CASSPIRQGSETQYF. V is TRBV18 and J is TRBJ2-5, with 8 bases identical to TRBD1. The CDR3 is 15 amino acids. V lost 2 bases, J lost 4 bases, and 6 bases stayed unmatched. Germline V lookup: CDR1 KGHSH, CDR2 LQKENI.

This clonotype was seen at least ten times. The V call is TRBV5-6, the J call TRBJ2-3; 9 bases map to TRBD1. The CDR3 runs 16 residues. Trimming at V came to 0 bases and at J to 3 bases, leaving 5 bases not matched to a gene. Germline V gene lookup returns CDR1 SGHDT and CDR2 YYEEEE. CDR3 DNA sequence: TGTGCCAGCAGCTTGGGGACAGGGGTTAGGACAGATACGCAGTATTTT. Its translation: CASSLGTGVRTDTQYF.

This clonotype ranks as medium-sized. J is TRBJ2-1 and V is TRBV12-3 or TRBV12-4; maybe TRBD2 (5 bases). CDR3 length: 15 residues. V was trimmed by 7 bases and J by 5 bases, leaving 18 bases between them. Here the CDR3 reads CASTLDFSPNNEQFF. The CDR3 bases are TGTGCCAGCACCCTGGACTTCTCACCTAACAATGAGCAGTTCTTC.

This clonotype was seen many times. The chain joins TRBV6-4 to TRBJ1-2; D gene ambiguous. Per the germline V gene, CDR1 is MRHNA and CDR2 is SNTAGT. V was pared by 4 bases and J by 4 bases, with 16 bases between. CDR3 length: 15 residues. CDR3 DNA sequence: TGTGCCAGCAGTGCTACCGACCGGGGAGGCTATGGCTACACCTTC. Its translation is CASSATDRGGYGYTF.

The chain recombines TRBV7-2 with TRBJ2-1, with a possible D match to TRBD2 (7 bases). The CDR3 is 16 amino acids. Germline loops: CDR1 SGHTA, CDR2 FQGNSA. V lost 5 bases, J lost 7 bases, and 21 bases lay in between. DNA for the CDR3: TGTGCCAGCAGCCTTTCCGGGGGGCGAGAAGGGAATGAGCAGTTCTTC. This sequence encodes CASSLSGGREGNEQFF.

This clonotype was recorded many times. J is TRBJ2-7 and V is TRBV20-1; tentatively, D is TRBD1 or TRBD2 (5 bases each). Germline V gives CDR1 DFQATT, CDR2 SNEGSKA (reference sequence). This CDR3 region has 14 residues. Deletions cut 2 bases from V and 0 bases from J, with 11 bases between. In DNA form, the CDR3 reads TGCAGTGCTAGAAGGGACGGACTCTCCTACGAGCAGTACTTC. Amino acid sequence: CSARRDGLSYEQYF.

This clonotype was observed at least ten times. The chain is built from TRBV19 and TRBJ1-2, with a possible D match to TRBD1 (6 bases). The CDR3 covers 14 residues. Germline V gene data show CDR1 as LNHDA and CDR2 as SQIVND (reference sequence). V lost 4 bases and J 7 bases, leaving 16 bases between the germline ends. The chain's CDR3 is CASSKTRQVGGYTF. In DNA form, the CDR3 reads TGTGCCAGTAGTAAAACCCGACAGGTCGGTGGCTACACCTTC.